These 8 T cell receptor beta chains share one sample of origin, sequenced in a study of cytomegalovirus exposure and HLA in healthy donors. The study ran its PCR with 60 Vbeta and 13 Jbeta primers. Some clones are missing from TCRdb's copy, which holds only in-frame ones; the method was immunoSEQ multiplex PCR. Of 130,000 or so clones listed, roughly four fifths were seen once; the top ten hold approximately 2%. What was sequenced was PBMCs. These receptor sequences come from a female donor in good health and CMV-seropositive.

In this sample, this clone turned up once. The chain recombines TRBV6-1 with TRBJ2-5, with a weak D call TRBD1 (5 bases). The CDR3 spans 14 residues. V lost 1 base and J 1 base, leaving 7 bases between the germline ends. The germline CDR1 and CDR2 sequences are MNHNS and SASEGT. This CDR3 is CASSEDDSQETQYF. The CDR3 DNA is TGTGCCAGCAGTGAAGATGACAGCCAAGAGACCCAGTACTTC.

The chain employs TRBV28 and TRBJ1-1; no clear D. Trimming took 2 bases from V and 8 from J, leaving 12 bases between them. The CDR3 has 13 residues. CDR1 MDHEN and CDR2 SYDVKM come from the germline V gene. CDR3 loop: CASSLGGGYEAFF. The CDR3 coding sequence is TGTGCCAGCAGTTTAGGAGGAGGTTACGAAGCTTTCTTT. Full variable domain (remainder filled in from reference TRBV28 and TRBJ1-1): DVKVTQSSRYLVKRTGEKVFLECVQDMDHENMFWYRQDPGLGLRLIYFSYDVKMKEKGDIPEGYSVSREKKERFSLILESASTNQTSMYLCASSLGGGYEAFFGQGTRLTVV.

A single count supports this clone. The rearrangement links TRBV14 to TRBJ1-5, with D unresolved. This CDR3 region has 13 residues. Trimming took 1 base from V and 5 from J, leaving 6 bases between them. Germline V gene sequence: CDR1 SGHDN, CDR2 FVKESK. CDR3 protein: CASSQGWHQPQHF. The DNA of the CDR3 is TGTGCCAGCAGCCAAGGGTGGCATCAGCCCCAGCATTTT.

This chain links TRBV6-4 with TRBJ2-3; 7 nucleotides align to TRBD2. CDR3 length equals 13 residues. CDR1 and CDR2 (germline): MRHNA, SNTAGT. With 5 bases clipped from V and 9 bases from J, the junction kept 8 bases outside the gene matches. The CDR3 DNA reads TGTGCCAGCAGTAAGGAAAGCGGGACCACGCAGTATTTT. Protein product: CASSKESGTTQYF.

This clone occurred once. V gene TRBV29-1 combines with J gene TRBJ2-2; 9 nucleotides line up with TRBD1. J lost 7 bases, V lost 6 bases, and 6 bases had no gene match. This CDR3 spans 13 amino acids. Germline CDR1 SQVTM, CDR2 ANQGSEA. DNA of the CDR3: TGCAGCGTAATGACAGGGGGGGACGGGGAGCTGTTTTTT. It codes for CSVMTGGDGELFF.

The CDR3 DNA reads TGTGCCAGCAGGTCAGCGGGACGATACAATGAGCAGTTCTTC. Translating it yields CASRSAGRYNEQFF. The chain uses TRBV6-5 and TRBJ2-1; 7 positions match TRBD2. Germline assignment: CDR1 MNHEY and CDR2 SVGAGI. Trimming at V came to 6 bases and at J to 4 bases, leaving 6 bases not matched to a gene. CDR3 size: 14 residues.

J is TRBJ2-5 and V is TRBV13, with TRBD2 matching 12 bases. CDR3 length: 19 amino acids. J was trimmed by 1 base and V by 5 bases; bases with no gene match: 14. Germline assignment: CDR1 PRHDT and CDR2 FYEKMQ (reference sequence). CDR3 nucleotides: TGTGCCAGCAGCGTCGGACTAGCGGGGCATCACCGGGGCCAAGAGACCCAGTACTTC. Translation: CASSVGLAGHHRGQETQYF.

The V and J genes are TRBV18 and TRBJ1-4; 9 bases line up with TRBD1. Germline values: CDR1 KGHSH, CDR2 LQKENI. This CDR3 region has 15 residues. Unmatched junction bases numbered 6, after V lost 3 bases and J lost 7 bases. CDR3 in amino acids: CASSPPGQGGEKLFF. In DNA form, the CDR3 reads TGTGCCAGCTCACCTCCGGGACAGGGCGGTGAAAAACTGTTTTTT.